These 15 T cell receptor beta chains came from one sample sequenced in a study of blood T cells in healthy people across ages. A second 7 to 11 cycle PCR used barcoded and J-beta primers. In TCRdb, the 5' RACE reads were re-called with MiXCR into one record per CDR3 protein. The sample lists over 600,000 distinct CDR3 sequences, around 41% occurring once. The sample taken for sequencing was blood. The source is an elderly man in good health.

CDR3 in amino acids: CASSRGGDRIEQYF. CDR3 nucleotide sequence: TGTGCCAGCAGCCGAGGGGGGGACAGAATCGAGCAGTACTTC. J is TRBJ2-5 and V is TRBV3-1; either TRBD1 or TRBD2 may fit D (7 bases each). The assigned J gene may be wrong: the sequence end matches TRBJ2-7 better. The germline CDR1 and CDR2 sequences are LGHDT and YNNKEL (reference sequence). The CDR3 sequence is 14 residues long.

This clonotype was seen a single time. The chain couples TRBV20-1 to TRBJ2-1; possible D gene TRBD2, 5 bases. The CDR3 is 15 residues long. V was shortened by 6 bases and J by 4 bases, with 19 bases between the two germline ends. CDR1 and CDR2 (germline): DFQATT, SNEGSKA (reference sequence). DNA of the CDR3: TGCAGTGCCGGCCCTCCGGGAAAGATTTACAATGAGCAGTTCTTC. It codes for CSAGPPGKIYNEQFF.

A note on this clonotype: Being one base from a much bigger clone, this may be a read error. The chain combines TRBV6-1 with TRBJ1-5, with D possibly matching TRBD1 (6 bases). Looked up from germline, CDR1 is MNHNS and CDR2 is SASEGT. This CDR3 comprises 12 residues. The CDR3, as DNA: TGTGCTGGGGGGGGCCCAAATCAGCCCCAGCATTTT. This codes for CAGGGPNQPQHF.

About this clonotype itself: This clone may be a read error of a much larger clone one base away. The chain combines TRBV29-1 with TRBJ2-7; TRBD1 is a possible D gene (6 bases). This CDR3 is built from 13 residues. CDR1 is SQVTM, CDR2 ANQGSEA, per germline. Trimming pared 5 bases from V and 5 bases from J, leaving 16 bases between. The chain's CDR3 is CSVRTVGFNEQYF. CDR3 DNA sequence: TGCAGCGTTCGGACAGTGGGGTTCAACGAGCAGTACTTC.

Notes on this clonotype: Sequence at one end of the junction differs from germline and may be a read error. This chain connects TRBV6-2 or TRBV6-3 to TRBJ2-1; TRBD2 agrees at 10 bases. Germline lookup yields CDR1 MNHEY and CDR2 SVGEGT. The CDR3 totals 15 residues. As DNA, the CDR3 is TGTGCCAGCAGTACCAGCGGGGGGGTCTACAATGAGCAGGTCTTC. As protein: CASSTSGGVYNEQVF.

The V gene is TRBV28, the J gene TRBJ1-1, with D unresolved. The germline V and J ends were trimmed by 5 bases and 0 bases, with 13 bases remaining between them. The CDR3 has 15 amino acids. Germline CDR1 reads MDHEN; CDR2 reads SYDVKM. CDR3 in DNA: TGTGCCAGCAGTAGGGCCCCCGGGGTGAACACTGAAGCTTTCTTT. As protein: CASSRAPGVNTEAFF.

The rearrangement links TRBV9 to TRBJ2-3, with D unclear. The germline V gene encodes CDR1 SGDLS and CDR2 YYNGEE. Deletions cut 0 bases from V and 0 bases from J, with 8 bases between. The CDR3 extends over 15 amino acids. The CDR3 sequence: CASSVDVESTDTQYF. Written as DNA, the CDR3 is TGTGCCAGCAGCGTAGATGTGGAAAGCACAGATACGCAGTATTTT.

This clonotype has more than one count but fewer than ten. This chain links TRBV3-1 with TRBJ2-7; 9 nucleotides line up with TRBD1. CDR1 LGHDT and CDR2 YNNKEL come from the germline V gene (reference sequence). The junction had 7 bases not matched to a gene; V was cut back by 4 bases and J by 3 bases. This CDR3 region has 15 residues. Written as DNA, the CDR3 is TGTGCCAGCAGCCCCGGACAGGGGAGCTTCTACGAGCAGTACTTC. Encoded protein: CASSPGQGSFYEQYF.

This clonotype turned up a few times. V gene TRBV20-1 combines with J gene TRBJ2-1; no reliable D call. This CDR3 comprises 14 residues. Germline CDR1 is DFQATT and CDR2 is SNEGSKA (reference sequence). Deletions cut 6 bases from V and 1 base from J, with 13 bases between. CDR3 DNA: TGCAGTGCAAAGCTGAGGCAGTCCTACAATGAGCAGTTCTTC. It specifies CSAKLRQSYNEQFF.

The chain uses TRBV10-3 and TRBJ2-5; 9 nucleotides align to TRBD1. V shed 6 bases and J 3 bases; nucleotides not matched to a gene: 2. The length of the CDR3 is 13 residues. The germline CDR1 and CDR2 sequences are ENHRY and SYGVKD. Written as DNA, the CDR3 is TGTGCCATCAGGGGACAGGGTGAAGAGACCCAGTACTTC. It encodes CAIRGQGEETQYF.

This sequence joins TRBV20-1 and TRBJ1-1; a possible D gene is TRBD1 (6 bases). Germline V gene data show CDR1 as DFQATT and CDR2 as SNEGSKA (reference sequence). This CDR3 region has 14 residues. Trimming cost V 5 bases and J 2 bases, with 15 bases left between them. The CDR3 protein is CSAPTRGLNTEAFF. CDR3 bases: TGCAGTGCTCCAACGAGGGGGTTAAACACTGAAGCTTTCTTT.

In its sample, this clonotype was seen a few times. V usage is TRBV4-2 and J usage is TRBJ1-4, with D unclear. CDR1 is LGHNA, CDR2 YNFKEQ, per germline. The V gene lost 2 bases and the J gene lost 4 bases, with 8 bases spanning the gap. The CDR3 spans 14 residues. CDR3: CASSQRLDNEKLFF. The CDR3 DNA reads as TGTGCCAGCAGCCAACGACTGGATAATGAAAAACTGTTTTTT.

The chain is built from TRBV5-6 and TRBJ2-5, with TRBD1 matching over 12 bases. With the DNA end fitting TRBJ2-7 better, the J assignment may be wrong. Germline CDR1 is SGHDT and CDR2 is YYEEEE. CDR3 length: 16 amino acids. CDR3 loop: CASSLVRDRGLYEQYF. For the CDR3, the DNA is TGTGCCAGCAGCTTGGTCAGGGACAGGGGGCTGTACGAGCAGTACTTC.

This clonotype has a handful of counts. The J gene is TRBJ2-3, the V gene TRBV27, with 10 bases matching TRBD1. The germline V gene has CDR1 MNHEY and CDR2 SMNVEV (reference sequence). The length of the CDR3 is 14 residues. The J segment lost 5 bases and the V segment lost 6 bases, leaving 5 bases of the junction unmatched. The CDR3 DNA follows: TGTGCCAGCAGAGGGACAGGGGCGGAAGATACGCAGTATTTT. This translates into CASRGTGAEDTQYF.

CDR3 protein: CASSPRVQGFYEQYF. In DNA, the CDR3 is TGCGCCAGCAGTCCGAGGGTTCAGGGCTTCTACGAGCAGTACTTC. The chain couples TRBV5-1 to TRBJ2-7; D tentatively fits TRBD1 or TRBD2 (5 bases each). The CDR3 consists of 15 residues. Trimming cost V 5 bases and J 3 bases, with 18 bases left between them. Looked up from germline, CDR1 is SGHRS and CDR2 is YFSETQ. The whole variable domain, remainder taken from reference TRBV5-1 and TRBJ2-7, is KAGVTQTPRYLIKTRGQQVTLSCSPISGHRSVSWYQQTPGQGLQFLFEYFSETQRNKGNFPGRFSGRQFSNSRSEMNVSTLELGDSALYLCASSPRVQGFYEQYFGPGTRLTVT.